These 10 T cell receptor beta chains originate from one sample sequenced in a study of T-cell reconstitution after alpha-beta-depleted transplantation in children. Unique molecular identifiers were built into the TCRbeta library. TCRdb redid the calling of the PCR reads with MiXCR, one entry per CDR3 protein. This sample has a few hundred thousand distinct CDR3 sequences, with around 16% found just once. Sequencing was performed on PBMCs from the stem cell graft donor, taken from the stem cell graft. These receptor sequences come from a human donor who donated a stem cell graft to a child with acute lymphoblastic leukemia.

This clonotype was seen repeatedly, ten times or more. The chain joins TRBV5-1 to TRBJ2-7, with a possible D match to TRBD1 (6 bases). This CDR3 spans 13 amino acids. Looked up from germline, CDR1 is SGHRS and CDR2 is YFSETQ. V lost 4 bases and J lost 10, with 18 bases in between. The CDR3, as DNA: TGCGCCAGCAGCCCGGAAGCGACAGGACCTCAGTACTTC. As protein: CASSPEATGPQYF.

The chain links TRBV7-3 to TRBJ2-3; 7 bases agree with TRBD2. Germline trimming cut 1 base from V and 1 base from J; bases unmatched to any gene: 14. Germline CDR1 reads SGHTA; CDR2 reads FQGTGA. CDR3 length: 19 amino acids. The CDR3 spells CASSLRSLWWEGRTDTQYF. Written as DNA, the CDR3 is TGTGCCAGCAGCTTAAGGAGTCTTTGGTGGGAGGGCCGCACAGATACGCAGTATTTT.

CDR3: CASSPLSYNEQFF. CDR3 coding DNA: TGTGCCAGCAGTCCCCTCTCCTACAATGAGCAGTTCTTC. The V and J genes are TRBV27 and TRBJ2-1; D gene uncertain. Germline V lookup: CDR1 MNHEY, CDR2 SMNVEV (reference sequence). There are 13 residues in the CDR3. Deletions cut 5 bases from V and 0 bases from J, with 5 bases between.

This clonotype appeared a few times. This rearrangement joins TRBV27 to TRBJ2-2; 11 nucleotides align to TRBD2. This CDR3 region has 16 residues. Per the germline V gene, CDR1 is MNHEY and CDR2 is SMNVEV (reference sequence). V was clipped by 6 bases and J by 4 bases; unmatched bases: 7. The CDR3 region is CASSLAGGRGTGELFF. CDR3 bases: TGTGCCAGCAGCTTAGCGGGAGGGCGGGGCACCGGGGAGCTGTTTTTT.

The chain combines TRBV5-1 with TRBJ2-1; TRBD2 agrees at 8 bases. The CDR3 runs to 15 residues. V gave up 0 bases and J gave up 7 bases; unmatched junction bases: 6. In germline, CDR1 is SGHRS, CDR2 YFSETQ. CDR3 coding DNA: TGCGCCAGCAGCTTGGTCAGCGGGAGTGGAAATGAGCAGTTCTTC. It is translated as CASSLVSGSGNEQFF. Full variable domain (missing parts from reference TRBV5-1 and TRBJ2-1): KAGVTQTPRYLIKTRGQQVTLSCSPISGHRSVSWYQQTPGQGLQFLFEYFSETQRNKGNFPGRFSGRQFSNSRSEMNVSTLELGDSALYLCASSLVSGSGNEQFFGPGTRLTVL.

This chain links TRBV12-3 or TRBV12-4 with TRBJ1-3; D is possibly TRBD1 (5 bases). The CDR3 sequence is 17 residues long. Trimming took 2 bases from V and 4 from J, leaving 18 bases between them. The CDR3 region has the DNA TGTGCCAGCAGTTTACCGGACGGGGGACTTTTAGGAAACACCATATATTTT. Its translation is CASSLPDGGLLGNTIYF.

Note on this clonotype: The conserved phenylalanine or tryptophan is not found at the CDR3 terminus, so this likely reflects a read error. The rearrangement uses TRBV4-1 and TRBJ2-7; D unclear. Trimming left V 0 bases short and J 2 bases short, with 5 bases between. Germline loops: CDR1 MGHRA, CDR2 YSYEKL. This CDR3 region has 13 residues. CDR3 bases: TGCGCCAGCAGCCAAGACGAGGCCTACGAGCAGTACTTG. Encoded protein: CASSQDEAYEQYL.

In its sample, this clonotype was seen a few times. The V call is TRBV6-1, the J call TRBJ2-2, with 10 bases matching TRBD2. Germline-derived CDR1 and CDR2 are MNHNS and SASEGT. The CDR3 is made up of 16 amino acids. Trimming took 6 bases from V and 4 from J; bases not matched to a gene: 8. This CDR3 reads CASSILSGRSTGELFF. CDR3 in DNA: TGTGCCAGCAGCATTCTTAGCGGGAGGTCCACCGGGGAGCTGTTTTTT.

This clonotype was seen more than once but under ten times. V is TRBV30 and J is TRBJ1-1, with unresolved D. Germline CDR1 reads GTSNPN; CDR2 reads SVGIG (reference sequence). This CDR3 has 14 residues. V was cut by 4 bases and J by 2 bases, with 14 bases left in between. The CDR3: CAWMRVFSNTEAFF. Here the CDR3 DNA reads TGTGCCTGGATGAGGGTTTTCTCTAACACTGAAGCTTTCTTT.

This clonotype has a handful of counts. The chain recombines TRBV12-3 or TRBV12-4 with TRBJ1-2; D is unclear. V was clipped by 6 bases and J by 7 bases, with 15 bases between them. The CDR3 runs 13 residues. CDR3 sequence reads: CASSFDGAPGYTF. In DNA form, the CDR3 reads TGTGCCAGCAGCTTCGATGGCGCTCCTGGCTACACCTTC.